This T cell receptor (beta chain) appears in the sequencing data of a study of blood T cell repertoires in COVID-19. Study-wide background: PBMCs, B-cell-depleted T cells, or T cells were the source of the cDNA or gDNA that made up the material.

Authors' data handling: From reference gene primer amplification, estimates of nucleated cell counts were derived. The table came from immunoSEQ multiplex PCR; TCRdb's copy has only in-frame clones and leaves some out. V and J calls plus clone size are reproduced from that table; the DNA served to infer D and trimming. Seen here are 200,000 to 250,000 clones, 80% to 90% observed once, and the top ten hold 4.5% to 7.5%. The CDR3 has 15 amino acids. V lost 3 bases and J lost 5; bases outside the gene matches: 6. The germline gives CDR1 MNHNS, CDR2 SASEGT. The TCR sequence derives from an older man with acute or convalescent COVID-19. Sequencing was done on a sample of peripheral blood. This chain connects TRBV6-1 to TRBJ2-1; 8 bases are shared with TRBD1. CDR3 loop: CASSDAGTGHNEQFF. The DNA of the CDR3 is TGTGCCAGCAGTGACGCCGGGACAGGCCACAATGAGCAGTTCTTC.